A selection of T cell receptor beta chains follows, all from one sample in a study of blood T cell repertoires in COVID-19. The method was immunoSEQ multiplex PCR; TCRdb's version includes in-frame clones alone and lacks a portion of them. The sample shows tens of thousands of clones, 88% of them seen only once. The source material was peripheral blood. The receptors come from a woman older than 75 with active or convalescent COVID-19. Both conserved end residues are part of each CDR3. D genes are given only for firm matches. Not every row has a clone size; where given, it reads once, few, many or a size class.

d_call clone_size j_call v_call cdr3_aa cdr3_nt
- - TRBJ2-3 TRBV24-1 CATSDSGLGTDTQYF TGTGCCACCAGTGACTCAGGCTTAGGCACAGATACGCAGTATTTT
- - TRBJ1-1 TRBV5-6 CASSLGSTNTEAFF TGTGCCAGCAGCTTGGGCAGTACGAACACTGAAGCTTTCTTT
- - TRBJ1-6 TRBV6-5 CASSPEPGPSSPLHF TGTGCCAGCAGTCCGGAGCCAGGGCCTTCTTCACCCCTCCACTTT
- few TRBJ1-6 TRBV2 CASSRTEGISPLHF TGTGCCAGCAGCCGGACAGAAGGAATCTCACCCCTCCACTTT
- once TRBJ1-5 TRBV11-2 CASSSGVTGYSNQPQHF TGTGCCAGCAGCTCTGGAGTGACAGGCTATAGCAATCAGCCCCAGCATTTT
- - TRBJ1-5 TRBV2 CASSEGTVNQPQHF TGTGCCAGCAGTGAAGGGACAGTTAATCAGCCCCAGCATTTT
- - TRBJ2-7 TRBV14 CASSQARGGEQYF TGTGCCAGCAGCCAGGCTAGGGGCGGCGAGCAGTACTTC
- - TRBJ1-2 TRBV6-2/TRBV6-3 CASSYSGRGYYGYTF TGTGCCAGCAGTTACTCCGGCAGGGGATACTATGGCTACACCTTC
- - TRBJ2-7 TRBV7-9 CASSFRDSSREQYF TGTGCCAGCAGCTTCCGGGACTCCTCAAGGGAGCAGTACTTC
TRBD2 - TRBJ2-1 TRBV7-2 CASSLVGTGGPYNEQFF TGTGCCAGCAGCTTAGTCGGGACGGGAGGCCCCTACAATGAGCAGTTCTTC
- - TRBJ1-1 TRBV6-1 CASSEALHLAFF TGTGCCAGCAGTGAAGCGCTTCACTTGGCTTTCTTT
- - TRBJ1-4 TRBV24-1 CATSDRGLDEKLFF TGTGCCACCAGTGATAGGGGCCTGGATGAAAAACTGTTTTTT
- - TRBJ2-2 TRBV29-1 CSVGTVSNTGELFF TGCAGCGTTGGAACAGTCTCGAACACCGGGGAGCTGTTTTTT
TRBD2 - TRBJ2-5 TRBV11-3 CASSSRLAGLQETQYF TGTGCCAGCAGCTCGCGACTAGCGGGCCTTCAAGAGACCCAGTACTTC